These 17 T cell receptor beta chains were sequenced from one sample in a study of blood T cell repertoires in COVID-19. TCRdb keeps only in-frame clones here, not all; method: immunoSEQ multiplex PCR. The table shows 150,000 to 200,000 clones, with more than 85% occurring only once. The source material was peripheral blood. These receptors all stem from a woman older than 75 in a cohort sampled during active or convalescent COVID-19.

The chain employs TRBV18 and TRBJ2-7, with 10 nucleotides matching TRBD1. Germline CDR1 and CDR2: KGHSH and LQKENI. The CDR3 is 15 amino acids. Trimming at V came to 3 bases and at J to 2 bases, leaving 4 bases not matched to a gene. CDR3: CASSPTGTGAYEQYV. The CDR3 nucleotides read TGTGCCAGCTCACCGACAGGGACAGGGGCCTACGAGCAGTACGTC.

The chain couples TRBV23-1 to TRBJ1-5; 7 positions agree with TRBD1. TRBV23-1 is an open reading frame whose function is uncertain. The CDR3 has 17 amino acids. V gave up 0 bases and J gave up 6 bases; unmatched junction bases: 11. The CDR3 DNA is TGCGCCAGCAGTCAATCGGACAGGAGGCGGTTAGGTCAGCCCCAGCATTTT. Translating gives CASSQSDRRRLGQPQHF.

The chain links TRBV27 to TRBJ2-1, with 11 bases matching TRBD1. The CDR3 consists of 12 residues. Trimming removed 3 bases from V and 13 bases from J; junction bases left unmatched: 2. CDR1 is MNHEY and CDR2 is SMNVEV in the germline V gene (reference sequence). This chain's CDR3 is CASSFGQGAQFF. CDR3 nucleotides: TGTGCCAGCAGTTTCGGACAGGGGGCACAGTTCTTC.

This clone was counted once. This chain connects TRBV7-2 to TRBJ1-6, with 7 bases that match TRBD1. The CDR3 has 14 residues. Germline lookup yields CDR1 SGHTA and CDR2 FQGNSA. V lost 6 bases to trimming and J lost 7 bases; unmatched junction nucleotides: 6. The CDR3 protein is CASSYTGENSPLHF. CDR3 sequence (DNA): TGTGCCAGCAGTTATACAGGGGAGAATTCACCCCTCCACTTT. Full variable domain (rest looked up from reference TRBV7-2 and TRBJ1-6): GAGVSQSPSNKVTEKGKDVELRCDPISGHTALYWYRQSLGQGLEFLIYFQGNSAPDKSGLPSDRFSAERTGGSVSTLTIQRTQQEDSAVYLCASSYTGENSPLHFGNGTRLTVT.

The chain has TRBV28 and TRBJ2-1; 9 bases map to TRBD2. The CDR3 covers 15 residues. Germline CDR1 reads MDHEN; CDR2 reads SYDVKM. Germline trimming cut 3 bases from V and 7 bases from J; bases unmatched to any gene: 7. CDR3 protein: CASSFGLAGRNEQFF. CDR3 in DNA: TGTGCCAGCAGTTTTGGTCTAGCGGGGCGGAATGAGCAGTTCTTC.

The chain uses TRBV5-4 and TRBJ2-1; TRBD1 aligns across 10 bases. The CDR3 covers 15 residues. Trimming removed 4 bases from V and 7 bases from J; junction bases left unmatched: 8. Germline V CDR1 and CDR2: SGHNT, YYREEE (reference sequence). CDR3 sequence (DNA): TGTGCCAGCAGCATGGACAGGGGGAGATCAAATGAGCAGTTCTTC. This translates into CASSMDRGRSNEQFF. The entire variable domain, with the rest obtained from reference TRBV5-4 and TRBJ2-1, is as follows: ETGVTQSPTHLIKTRGQQVTLRCSSQSGHNTVSWYQQALGQGPQFIFQYYREEENGRGNFPPRFSGLQFPNYSSELNVNALELDDSALYLCASSMDRGRSNEQFFGPGTRLTVL.

The genes are TRBV7-2 and TRBJ2-3; possible D gene TRBD2, 5 bases. V was cut by 5 bases and J by 4 bases, with 25 bases left in between. The CDR3 spans 18 residues. Germline V gene sequence: CDR1 SGHTA, CDR2 FQGNSA. The CDR3 loop is CASSLWTRGRRRPDTQYF. CDR3 coding DNA: TGTGCCAGCAGCCTCTGGACCAGAGGGCGCCGGCGGCCAGATACGCAGTATTTT.

In the case of this clone: One end of the junction varies from germline; a read error may be responsible. V usage is TRBV7-7 and J usage is TRBJ2-5; maybe TRBD1 (6 bases). The CDR3 extends over 15 amino acids. Germline CDR1 and CDR2: SSHAT and FNYEAQ (reference sequence). This CDR3 reads CASSLGRTAKETQYF. CDR3 sequence (DNA): TGTGCTAGCAGCTTAGGCCGGACAGCGAAAGAGACCCAGTACTTC.

The chain joins TRBV3-1 (or the pseudogene TRBV3-2) to TRBJ1-1, with 8 bases lining up with TRBD1. The CDR3 spans 12 residues. V lost 6 bases to trimming and J lost 10 bases; unmatched junction nucleotides: 7. CDR1 is LGHDT, CDR2 YNNKEL, per germline (reference sequence). The DNA for the CDR3 is TGTGCCAGCAGGCCCACAGGGGGTAGAGCTTTCTTT. Translated: CASRPTGGRAFF.

The V and J genes are TRBV5-1 and TRBJ2-1, with 9 positions matching TRBD2. The V segment lost 2 bases and the J segment 8 bases; nucleotides outside the gene matches: 5. This CDR3 contains 14 residues. Germline lookup yields CDR1 SGHRS and CDR2 YFSETQ. The CDR3 DNA is TGCGCCAGCAGCTTCCGAGCGGGAGGCGATGAGCAGTTCTTC. Residues: CASSFRAGGDEQFF.

The count of this clone is one. CDR3 residues: CASSLGVQRGVTDTQYF. The CDR3 coding sequence is TGTGCCAGCAGCTTAGGGGTCCAGCGGGGGGTGACGGATACGCAGTATTTT. The chain carries TRBV7-9 and TRBJ2-3, with 9 bases matching TRBD2. Trimming took 1 base from V and 6 from J; bases not matched to a gene: 11. This CDR3 spans 17 amino acids. Germline CDR1 and CDR2: SEHNR and FQNEAQ (reference sequence).

V and J are TRBV11-2 and TRBJ2-7; possible D gene TRBD2, 5 bases. This CDR3 comprises 15 residues. The germline V gene encodes CDR1 SGHAT and CDR2 FQNNGV. V lost 5 bases to trimming and J lost 2 bases, with 16 bases between them. CDR3 protein: CASSLRGQFTYEQYF. The DNA of the CDR3 is TGTGCCAGCAGCCTCCGAGGGCAGTTCACCTACGAGCAGTACTTC.

This clone was recorded only once. The chain joins TRBV27 to TRBJ1-2; D not certain. V lost 0 bases and J 1 base, leaving 6 bases between the germline ends. Germline CDR1 is MNHEY and CDR2 is SMNVEV (reference sequence). The CDR3 totals 14 residues. The CDR3 region has the DNA TGTGCCAGCAGTTTATCGGGAGGTAACTATGGCTACACCTTC. Protein sequence: CASSLSGGNYGYTF.

J is TRBJ2-1 and V is TRBV28; 12 bases align to TRBD2. Germline CDR1 MDHEN, CDR2 SYDVKM. The CDR3 sequence is 15 residues long. With 6 bases clipped from V and 7 bases from J, the junction kept 7 bases outside the gene matches. CDR3 nucleotides: TGTGCCAGCAGGCCTGGACTAGCGGGATTGAATGAGCAGTTCTTC. It is translated as CASRPGLAGLNEQFF.

The chain joins TRBV19 to TRBJ1-2, with D possibly being TRBD1 (5 bases). The V gene lost 5 bases and the J gene lost 8 bases, with 12 bases spanning the gap. Per the germline V gene, CDR1 is LNHDA and CDR2 is SQIVND (reference sequence). This CDR3 comprises 12 residues. The CDR3 DNA sequence: TGTGCCAGTAGTCCCGGGGGTGGAGGCTACACCTTC. Its translation is CASSPGGGGYTF.

The gene calls are TRBV7-2 and TRBJ1-4; D unclear. Germline V gene lookup returns CDR1 SGHTA and CDR2 FQGNSA. Deletions cut 2 bases from V and 7 bases from J, with 5 bases between. The CDR3 is 12 residues long. The CDR3 DNA reads TGTGCCAGCAGCTTATTCGGTGAAAAACTGTTTTTT. Its protein product is CASSLFGEKLFF. The full variable domain, with the rest looked up from reference TRBV7-2 and TRBJ1-4, is GAGVSQSPSNKVTEKGKDVELRCDPISGHTALYWYRQSLGQGLEFLIYFQGNSAPDKSGLPSDRFSAERTGGSVSTLTIQRTQQEDSAVYLCASSLFGEKLFFGSGTQLSVL.

V and J are TRBV18 and TRBJ2-6; maybe TRBD2 (6 bases). The CDR3 length is 16 residues. Germline assignment: CDR1 KGHSH and CDR2 LQKENI. V lost 6 bases, J lost 2 bases, and 14 bases lay in between. The CDR3: CASSPLAPTGANVLTF. CDR3 nucleotides: TGTGCCAGCTCCCCCCTAGCGCCCACTGGGGCCAACGTCCTGACTTTC.